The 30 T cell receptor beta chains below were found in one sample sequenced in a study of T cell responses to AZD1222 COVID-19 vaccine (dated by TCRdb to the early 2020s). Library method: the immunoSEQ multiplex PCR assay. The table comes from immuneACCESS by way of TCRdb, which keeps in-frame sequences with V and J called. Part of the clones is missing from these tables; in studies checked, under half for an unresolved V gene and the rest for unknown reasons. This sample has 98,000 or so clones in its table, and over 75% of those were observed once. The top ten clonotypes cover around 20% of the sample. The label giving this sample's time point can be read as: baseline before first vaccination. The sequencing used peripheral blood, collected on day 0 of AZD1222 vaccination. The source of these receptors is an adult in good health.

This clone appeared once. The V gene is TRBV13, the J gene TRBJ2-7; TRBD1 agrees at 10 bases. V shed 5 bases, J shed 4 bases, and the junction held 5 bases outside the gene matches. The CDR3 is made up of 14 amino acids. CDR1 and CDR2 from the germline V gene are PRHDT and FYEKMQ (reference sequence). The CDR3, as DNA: TGTGCCAGCAGCCCCCGGACAGGGGGGTACGAGCAGTACTTC. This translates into CASSPRTGGYEQYF.

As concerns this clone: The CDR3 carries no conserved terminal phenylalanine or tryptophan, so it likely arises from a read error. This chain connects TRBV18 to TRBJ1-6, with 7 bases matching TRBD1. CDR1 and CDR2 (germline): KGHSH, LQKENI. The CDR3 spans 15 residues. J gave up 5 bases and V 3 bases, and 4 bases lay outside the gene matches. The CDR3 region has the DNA TGTGCCAGCTCACCCCGGCAGGGGGATAATTCACCCCTCCACCTT. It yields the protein CASSPRQGDNSPLHL.

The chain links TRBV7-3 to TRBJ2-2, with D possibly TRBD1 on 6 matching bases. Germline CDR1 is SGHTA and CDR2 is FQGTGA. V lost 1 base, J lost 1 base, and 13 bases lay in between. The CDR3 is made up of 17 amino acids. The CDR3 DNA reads TGTGCCAGCAGCTTAATGGTGGGGGCCCTGAACACCGGGGAGCTGTTTTTT. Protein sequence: CASSLMVGALNTGELFF.

CDR3 loop: CASSSDRSNYGYTF. The CDR3 nucleotides read TGTGCCAGCAGTTCAGACAGGAGTAACTATGGCTACACCTTC. The chain combines TRBV2 with TRBJ1-2; D is perhaps TRBD1 (6 bases). Germline V gene sequence: CDR1 SNHLY, CDR2 FYNNEI. The ends were cut back, 5 bases at V and 1 base at J, with 11 bases in the middle. The CDR3 contains 14 residues.

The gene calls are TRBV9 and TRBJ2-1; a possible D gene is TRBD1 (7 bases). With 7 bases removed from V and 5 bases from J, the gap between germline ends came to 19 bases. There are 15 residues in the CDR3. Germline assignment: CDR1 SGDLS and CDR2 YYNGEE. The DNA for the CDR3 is TGTGCCAGCGGAAAGGAGGGGGCCACACACAATGAGCAGTTCTTC. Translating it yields CASGKEGATHNEQFF.

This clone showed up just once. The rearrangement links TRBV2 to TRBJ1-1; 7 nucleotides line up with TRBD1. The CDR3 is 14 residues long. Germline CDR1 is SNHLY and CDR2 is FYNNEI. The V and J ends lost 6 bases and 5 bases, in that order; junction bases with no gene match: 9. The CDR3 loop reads CASRVNRGKTEAFF. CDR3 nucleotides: TGTGCCAGCAGAGTGAACAGGGGTAAAACTGAAGCTTTCTTT.

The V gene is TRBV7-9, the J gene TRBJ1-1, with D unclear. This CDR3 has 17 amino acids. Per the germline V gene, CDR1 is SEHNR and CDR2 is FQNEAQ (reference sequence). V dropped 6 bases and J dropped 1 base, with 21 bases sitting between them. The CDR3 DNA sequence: TGTGCCAGCAGGCCTAAACAAACCCTACAGCCGAACACTGAAGCTTTCTTT. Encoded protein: CASRPKQTLQPNTEAFF. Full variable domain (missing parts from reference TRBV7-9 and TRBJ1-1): DTGVSQNPRHKITKRGQNVTFRCDPISEHNRLYWYRQTLGQGPEFLTYFQNEAQLEKSRLLSDRFSAERPKGSFSTLEIQRTEQGDSAMYLCASRPKQTLQPNTEAFFGQGTRLTVV.

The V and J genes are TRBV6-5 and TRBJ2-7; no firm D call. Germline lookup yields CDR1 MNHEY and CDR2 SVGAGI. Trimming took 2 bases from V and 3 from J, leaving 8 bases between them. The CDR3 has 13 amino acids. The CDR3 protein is CASSYGRFYEQYF. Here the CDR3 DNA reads TGTGCCAGCAGTTACGGGCGGTTCTACGAGCAGTACTTC.

The CDR3 nucleotides are TGTGCCAGTAGTATAAAGGCTAGTGGTAATGAGCAGTTCTTC. Amino acids: CASSIKASGNEQFF. The chain couples TRBV19 to TRBJ2-1; D is uncertain. The germline V and J ends were trimmed by 2 bases and 7 bases, with 12 bases remaining between them. This CDR3 region has 14 residues. Germline-derived CDR1 and CDR2 are LNHDA and SQIVND (reference sequence).

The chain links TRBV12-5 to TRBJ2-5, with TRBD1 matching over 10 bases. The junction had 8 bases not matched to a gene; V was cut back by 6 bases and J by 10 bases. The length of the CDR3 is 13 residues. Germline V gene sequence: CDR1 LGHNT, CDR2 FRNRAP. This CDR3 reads CASGLDRGGHQYF. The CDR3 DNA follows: TGTGCTAGTGGCCTGGACAGGGGGGGACACCAGTACTTC.

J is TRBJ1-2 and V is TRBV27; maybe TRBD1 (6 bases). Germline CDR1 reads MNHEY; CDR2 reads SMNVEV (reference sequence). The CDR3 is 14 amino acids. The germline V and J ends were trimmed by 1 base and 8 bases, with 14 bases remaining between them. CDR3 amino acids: CASSLYRQAGGYTF. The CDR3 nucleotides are TGTGCCAGCAGTTTATATCGACAGGCTGGAGGCTACACCTTC.

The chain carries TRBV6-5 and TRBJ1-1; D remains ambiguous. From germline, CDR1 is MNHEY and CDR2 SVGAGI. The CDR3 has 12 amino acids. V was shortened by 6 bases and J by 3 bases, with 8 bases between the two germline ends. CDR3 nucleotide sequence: TGTGCCAGCAGCGTAAGAGACACTGAAGCTTTCTTT. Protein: CASSVRDTEAFF.

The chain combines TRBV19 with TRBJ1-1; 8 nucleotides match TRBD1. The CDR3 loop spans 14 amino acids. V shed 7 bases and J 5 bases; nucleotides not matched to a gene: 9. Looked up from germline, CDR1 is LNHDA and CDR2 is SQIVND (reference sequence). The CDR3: CASIDGQGYTEAFF. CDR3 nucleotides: TGTGCCAGTATCGACGGACAGGGATATACTGAAGCTTTCTTT. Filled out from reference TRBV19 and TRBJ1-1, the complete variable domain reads DGGITQSPKYLFRKEGQNVTLSCEQNLNHDAMYWYRQDPGQGLRLIYYSQIVNDFQKGDIAEGYSVSREKKESFPLTVTSAQKNPTAFYLCASIDGQGYTEAFFGQGTRLTVV.

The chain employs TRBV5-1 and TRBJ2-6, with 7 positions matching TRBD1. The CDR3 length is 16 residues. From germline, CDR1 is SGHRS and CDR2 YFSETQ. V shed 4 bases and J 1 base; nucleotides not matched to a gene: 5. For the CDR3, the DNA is TGCGCCAGCAGCGGACGACAGGGTTCTGGGGCCAACGTCCTGACTTTC. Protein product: CASSGRQGSGANVLTF.

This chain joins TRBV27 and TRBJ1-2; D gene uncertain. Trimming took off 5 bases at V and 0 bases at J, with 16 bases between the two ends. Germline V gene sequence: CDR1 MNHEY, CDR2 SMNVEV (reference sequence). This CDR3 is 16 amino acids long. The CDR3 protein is CASSPQIRTSNYGYTF. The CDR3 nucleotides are TGTGCCAGCAGTCCGCAAATACGGACCTCTAACTATGGCTACACCTTC.

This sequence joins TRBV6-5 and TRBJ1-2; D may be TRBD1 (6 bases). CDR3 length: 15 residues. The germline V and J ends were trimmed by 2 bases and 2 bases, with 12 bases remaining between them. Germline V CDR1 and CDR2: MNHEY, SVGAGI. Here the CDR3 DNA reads TGTGCCAGCAGTTACCGACAGGAATCCAACTATGGCTACACCTTC. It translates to CASSYRQESNYGYTF.

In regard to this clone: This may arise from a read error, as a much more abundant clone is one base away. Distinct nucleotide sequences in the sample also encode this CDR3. The CDR3 DNA reads TGTGCCAGCAGTTGGACGGGAGGCAATCAGCCCCAGCATTTT. Amino acids: CASSWTGGNQPQHF. The chain joins TRBV27 to TRBJ1-5; D gene ambiguous. Germline V gene sequence: CDR1 MNHEY, CDR2 SMNVEV (reference sequence). V was trimmed by 4 bases and J by 2 bases, leaving 9 bases between them. The CDR3 extends over 14 amino acids.

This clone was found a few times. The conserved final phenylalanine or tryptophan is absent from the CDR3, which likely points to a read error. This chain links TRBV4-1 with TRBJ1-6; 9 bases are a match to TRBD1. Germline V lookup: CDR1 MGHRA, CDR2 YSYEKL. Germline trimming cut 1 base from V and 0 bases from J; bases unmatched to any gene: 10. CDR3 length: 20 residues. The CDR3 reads CASSQVPQGAGSSYNSPLHL. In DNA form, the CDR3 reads TGCGCCAGCAGCCAAGTACCACAGGGGGCTGGAAGCTCCTATAATTCACCCCTCCACCTT.

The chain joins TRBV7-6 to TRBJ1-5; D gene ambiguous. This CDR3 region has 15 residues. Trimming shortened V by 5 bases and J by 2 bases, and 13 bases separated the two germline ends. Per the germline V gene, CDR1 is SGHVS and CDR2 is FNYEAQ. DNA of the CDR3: TGTGCCAGCAGCCTGACACCGGTGGGCAATCAGCCCCAGCATTTT. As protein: CASSLTPVGNQPQHF.

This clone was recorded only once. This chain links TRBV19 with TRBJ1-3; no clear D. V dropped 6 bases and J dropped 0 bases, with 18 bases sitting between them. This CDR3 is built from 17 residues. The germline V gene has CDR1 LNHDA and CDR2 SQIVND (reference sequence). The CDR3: CASSSIDTASSGNTIYF. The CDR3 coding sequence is TGTGCCAGTAGCTCTATTGACACAGCGAGCTCTGGAAACACCATATATTTT.

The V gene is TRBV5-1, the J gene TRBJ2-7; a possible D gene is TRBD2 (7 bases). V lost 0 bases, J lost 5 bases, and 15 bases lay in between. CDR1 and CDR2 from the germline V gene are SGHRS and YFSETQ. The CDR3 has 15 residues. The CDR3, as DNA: TGCGCCAGCAGCTTGGAGTGGGGGGGCCGGGACGAGCAGTACTTC. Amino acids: CASSLEWGGRDEQYF.

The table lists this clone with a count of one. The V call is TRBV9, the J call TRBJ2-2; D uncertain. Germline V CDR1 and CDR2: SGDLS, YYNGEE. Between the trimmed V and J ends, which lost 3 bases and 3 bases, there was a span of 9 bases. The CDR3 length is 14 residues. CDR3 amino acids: CASSGVGDTGELFF. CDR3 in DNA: TGTGCCAGCAGCGGTGTTGGAGACACCGGGGAGCTGTTTTTT.

The CDR3 loop is CASSLRGPEAFF. CDR3 in DNA: TGTGCCAGCAGTTTAAGGGGGCCTGAAGCTTTCTTT. The genes are TRBV12-3 or TRBV12-4 and TRBJ1-1, with 7 bases identical to TRBD1. With 2 bases clipped from V and 6 bases from J, the junction kept 0 bases outside the gene matches. The CDR3 contains 12 residues.

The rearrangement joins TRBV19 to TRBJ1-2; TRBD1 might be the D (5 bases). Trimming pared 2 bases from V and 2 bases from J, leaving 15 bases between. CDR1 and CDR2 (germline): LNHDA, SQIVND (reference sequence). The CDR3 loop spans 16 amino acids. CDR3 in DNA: TGTGCCAGTAGTATAAGGGGAAGTCAGAACAACTATGGCTACACCTTC. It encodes CASSIRGSQNNYGYTF.

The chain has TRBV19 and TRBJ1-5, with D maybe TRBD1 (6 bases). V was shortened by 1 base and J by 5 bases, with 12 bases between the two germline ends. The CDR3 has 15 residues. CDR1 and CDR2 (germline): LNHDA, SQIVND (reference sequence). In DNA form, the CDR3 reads TGTGCCAGTAGTATAGGACAGGCCCCCCATCAGCCCCAGCATTTT. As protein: CASSIGQAPHQPQHF.

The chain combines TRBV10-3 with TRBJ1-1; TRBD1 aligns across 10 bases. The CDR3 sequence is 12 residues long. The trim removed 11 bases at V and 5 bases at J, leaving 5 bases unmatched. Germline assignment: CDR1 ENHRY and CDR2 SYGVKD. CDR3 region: CAYGTGDTEAFF. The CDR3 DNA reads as TGTGCCTACGGGACAGGGGATACTGAAGCTTTCTTT.

The CDR3: CAWTRLAGLYNEQFF. CDR3 DNA sequence: TGTGCCTGGACCCGACTAGCGGGTCTCTACAATGAGCAGTTCTTC. This chain joins TRBV30 and TRBJ2-1, with TRBD2 matching 10 bases. V lost 4 bases, J lost 3 bases, and 6 bases stayed unmatched. CDR3 length: 15 residues. Germline V gives CDR1 GTSNPN, CDR2 SVGIG (reference sequence).

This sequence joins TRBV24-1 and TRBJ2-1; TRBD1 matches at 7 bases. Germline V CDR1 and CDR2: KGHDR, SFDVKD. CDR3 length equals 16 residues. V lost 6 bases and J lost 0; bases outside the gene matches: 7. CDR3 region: CATSTDSGGSYNEQFF. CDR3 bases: TGTGCCACCAGTACTGATTCAGGGGGCTCCTACAATGAGCAGTTCTTC.

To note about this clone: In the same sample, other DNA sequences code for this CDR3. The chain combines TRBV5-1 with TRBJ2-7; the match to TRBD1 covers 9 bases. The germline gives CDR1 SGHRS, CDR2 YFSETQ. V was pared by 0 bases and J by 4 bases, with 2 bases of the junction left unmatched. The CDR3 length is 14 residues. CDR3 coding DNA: TGCGCCAGCAGCTTGGTGGGACAGGGTTACGAGCAGTACTTC. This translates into CASSLVGQGYEQYF.

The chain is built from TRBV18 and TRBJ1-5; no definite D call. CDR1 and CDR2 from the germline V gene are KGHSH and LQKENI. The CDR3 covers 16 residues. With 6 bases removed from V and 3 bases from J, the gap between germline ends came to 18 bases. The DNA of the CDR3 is TGTGCCAGCTCTTACAGAGGAAACCCTGTCAATCAGCCCCAGCATTTT. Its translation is CASSYRGNPVNQPQHF.